This T cell receptor (beta chain) was sequenced in a study of T cells in Graves' hyperthyroidism and ophthalmopathy. There are many counts of this clonotype. Amplification targeted TCR beta CDR3 regions from RNA transcripts. The TCR CDR3 first-round RT-PCR relied on the HTBI primer set. TCRdb re-derived calls from the multiplex PCR reads in MiXCR, one entry per CDR3 protein. The sample contains some 690,000 distinct CDR3 sequences, 15% to 20% of which appear only once. The ends lost 0 bases at V and 0 bases at J; junction bases unmatched: 3. The CDR3 runs 19 residues. Germline CDR1 and CDR2: SEHNR and FQNEAQ (reference sequence).

The sample taken for sequencing was blood. This sequence was found in a middle-aged man with Graves' hyperthyroidism. V gene TRBV7-9 combines with J gene TRBJ2-2; 14 nucleotides agree with TRBD2. Here the CDR3 DNA reads TGTGCCAGCAGCTTAGCCCGGACTAGCGGGAGGACGAACACCGGGGAGCTGTTTTTT. Translated, it gives CASSLARTSGRTNTGELFF.